The clone carrying this T cell receptor beta chain was observed at least ten times. This entry is derived from a study of early T cells in non-severe SARS-CoV-2 infection. Attachment of unique molecular identifiers to individual cDNA molecules was performed. Via MiXCR, TCRdb re-called the 5' RACE reads, giving one row per CDR3 protein. The sample has more than 20,000 distinct CDR3 sequences, 4.7% seen once. V shed 6 bases and J shed 5 bases, with 16 bases lying between them. CDR1 and CDR2 from the germline V gene are DFQATT and SNEGSKA (reference sequence). The CDR3 covers 13 residues. This receptor was taken from an adult who was a healthcare worker with PCR-confirmed SARS-CoV-2 infection or an uninfected control (not recorded which). The sequenced sample was whole blood. The chain links TRBV20-1 to TRBJ1-1; TRBD1 is a possible D gene (6 bases). The DNA for the CDR3 is TGCAGTGCCCCCCAGGAAGGGGGGACTGAAGCTTTCTTT. Translating gives CSAPQEGGTEAFF.